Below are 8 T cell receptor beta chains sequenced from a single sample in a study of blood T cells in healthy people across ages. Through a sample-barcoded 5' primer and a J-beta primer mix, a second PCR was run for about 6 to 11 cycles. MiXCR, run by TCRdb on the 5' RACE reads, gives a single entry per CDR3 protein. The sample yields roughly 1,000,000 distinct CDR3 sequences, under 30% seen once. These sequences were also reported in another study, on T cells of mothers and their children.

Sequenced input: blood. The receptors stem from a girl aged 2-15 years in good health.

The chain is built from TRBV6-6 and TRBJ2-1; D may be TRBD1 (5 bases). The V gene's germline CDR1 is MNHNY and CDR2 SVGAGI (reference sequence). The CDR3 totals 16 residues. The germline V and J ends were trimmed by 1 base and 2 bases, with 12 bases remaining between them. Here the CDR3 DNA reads TGTGCCAGCAGTTACTTCCAGGGAATCCCCTACAATGAGCAGTTCTTC. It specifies CASSYFQGIPYNEQFF.

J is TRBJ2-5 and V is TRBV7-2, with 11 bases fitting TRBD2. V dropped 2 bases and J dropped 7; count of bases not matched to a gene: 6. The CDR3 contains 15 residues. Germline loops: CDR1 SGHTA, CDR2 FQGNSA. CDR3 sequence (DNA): TGTGCCAGCAGCTTACTAGCGGGAGGCCTCCCGACCCAGTACTTC. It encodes CASSLLAGGLPTQYF.

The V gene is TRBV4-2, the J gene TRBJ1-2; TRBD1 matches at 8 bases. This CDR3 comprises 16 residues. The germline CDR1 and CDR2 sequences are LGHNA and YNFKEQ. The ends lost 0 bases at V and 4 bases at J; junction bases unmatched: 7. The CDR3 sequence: CASSQEGRGPLYGYTF. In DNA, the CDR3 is TGTGCCAGCAGCCAAGAGGGCAGGGGGCCGCTCTATGGCTACACCTTC.

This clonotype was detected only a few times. CDR3 loop: CASKATGANVLTF. The DNA of the CDR3 is TGTGCCAGCAAGGCGACTGGGGCCAACGTCCTGACTTTC. This chain links TRBV7-9 with TRBJ2-6; D remains ambiguous. The CDR3 loop spans 13 amino acids. Germline V gene data show CDR1 as SEHNR and CDR2 as FQNEAQ (reference sequence). The V end lost 7 bases, the J end lost 2 bases, and 6 bases lay between the germline ends.

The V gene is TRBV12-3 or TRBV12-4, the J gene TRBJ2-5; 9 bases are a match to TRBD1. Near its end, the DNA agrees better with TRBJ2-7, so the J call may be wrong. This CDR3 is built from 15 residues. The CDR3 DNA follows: TGTGCCAGCAGTGCCCAGGGACAGGGTCTCTACGAGCAGTACTTC. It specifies CASSAQGQGLYEQYF.

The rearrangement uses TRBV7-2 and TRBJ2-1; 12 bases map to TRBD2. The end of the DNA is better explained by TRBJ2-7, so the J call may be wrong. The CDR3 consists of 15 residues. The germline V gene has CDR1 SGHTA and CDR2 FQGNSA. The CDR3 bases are TGTGCCAGCAGCTTAGGACTAGCGGGGGCCCCCGAGCAGTACTTC. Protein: CASSLGLAGAPEQYF.

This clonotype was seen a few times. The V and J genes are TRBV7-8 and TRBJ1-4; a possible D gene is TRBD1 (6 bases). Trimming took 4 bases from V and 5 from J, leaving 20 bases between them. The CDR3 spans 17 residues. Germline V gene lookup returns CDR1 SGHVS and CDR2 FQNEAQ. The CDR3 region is CASSSYRNEGGNEKLFF. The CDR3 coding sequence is TGTGCCAGCAGCTCGTACCGGAACGAGGGGGGAAATGAAAAACTGTTTTTT.

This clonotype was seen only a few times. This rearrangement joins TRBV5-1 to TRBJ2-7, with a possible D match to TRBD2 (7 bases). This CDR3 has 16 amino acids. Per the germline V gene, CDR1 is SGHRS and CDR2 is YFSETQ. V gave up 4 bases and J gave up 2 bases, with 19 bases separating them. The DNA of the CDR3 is TGCGCCAGCAGCGGAGGCTCGGGGGGCGATGCCTACGAGCAGTACTTC. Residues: CASSGGSGGDAYEQYF.